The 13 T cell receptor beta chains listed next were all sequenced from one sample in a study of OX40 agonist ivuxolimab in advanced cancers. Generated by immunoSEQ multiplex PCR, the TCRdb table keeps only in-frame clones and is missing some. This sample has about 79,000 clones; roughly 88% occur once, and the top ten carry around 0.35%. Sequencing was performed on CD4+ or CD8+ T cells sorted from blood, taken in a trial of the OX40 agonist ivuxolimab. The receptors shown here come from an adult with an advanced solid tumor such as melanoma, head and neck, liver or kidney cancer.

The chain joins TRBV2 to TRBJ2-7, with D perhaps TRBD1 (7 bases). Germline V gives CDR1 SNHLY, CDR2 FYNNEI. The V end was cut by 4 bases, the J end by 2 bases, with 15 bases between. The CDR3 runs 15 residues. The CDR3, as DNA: TGTGCCAGCAGTGGACAGGGAGGTCTCCCCTACGAGCAGTACTTC. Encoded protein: CASSGQGGLPYEQYF.

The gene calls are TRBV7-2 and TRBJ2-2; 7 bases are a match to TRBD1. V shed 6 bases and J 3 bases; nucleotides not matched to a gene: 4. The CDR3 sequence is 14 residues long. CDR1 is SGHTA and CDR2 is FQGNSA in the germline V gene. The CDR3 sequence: CASSRQGYTGELFF. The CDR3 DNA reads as TGTGCCAGCAGTCGACAGGGCTACACCGGGGAGCTGTTTTTT.

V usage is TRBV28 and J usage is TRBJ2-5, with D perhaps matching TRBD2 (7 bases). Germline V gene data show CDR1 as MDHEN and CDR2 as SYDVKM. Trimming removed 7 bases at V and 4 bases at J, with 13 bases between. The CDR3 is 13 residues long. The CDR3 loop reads CASILGGGETQYF. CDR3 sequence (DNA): TGTGCCAGCATCTTGGGAGGGGGAGAGACCCAGTACTTC.

Written as DNA, the CDR3 is TGCGCCAGCGCCCAAGGCAGGGGCTATAGCAATCAGCCCCAGCATTTT. As protein: CASAQGRGYSNQPQHF. The J gene is TRBJ1-5, the V gene TRBV10-2; TRBD1 might be the D (6 bases). The CDR3 is 16 amino acids. Germline CDR1 WSHSY, CDR2 SAAADI. Trimming took off 8 bases at V and 0 bases at J, with 17 bases between the two ends.

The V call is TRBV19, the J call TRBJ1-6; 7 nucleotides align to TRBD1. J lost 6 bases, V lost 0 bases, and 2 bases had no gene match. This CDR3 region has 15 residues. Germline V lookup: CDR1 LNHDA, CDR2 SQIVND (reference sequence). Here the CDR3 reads CASSIEGTVNSPLHF. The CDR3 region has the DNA TGTGCCAGTAGTATAGAGGGGACAGTTAATTCACCCCTCCACTTT.

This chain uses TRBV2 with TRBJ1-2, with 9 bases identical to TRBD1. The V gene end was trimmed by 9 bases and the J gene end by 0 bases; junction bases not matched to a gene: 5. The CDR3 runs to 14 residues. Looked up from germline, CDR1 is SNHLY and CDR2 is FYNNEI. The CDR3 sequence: CARMTGGANYGYTF. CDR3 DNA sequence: TGTGCCAGGATGACAGGGGGAGCTAACTATGGCTACACCTTC. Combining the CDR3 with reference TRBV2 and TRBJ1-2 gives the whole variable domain EPEVTQTPSHQVTQMGQEVILRCVPISNHLYFYWYRQILGQKVEFLVSFYNNEISEKSEIFDDQFSVERPDGSNFTLKIRSTKLEDSAMYFCARMTGGANYGYTFGSGTRLTVV.

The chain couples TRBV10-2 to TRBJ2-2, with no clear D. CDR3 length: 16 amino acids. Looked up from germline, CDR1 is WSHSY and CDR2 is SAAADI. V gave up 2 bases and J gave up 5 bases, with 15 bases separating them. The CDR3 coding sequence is TGCGCCAGCAGTGAGGCGGAAGTAGCTAGAACCGGGGAGCTGTTTTTT. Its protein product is CASSEAEVARTGELFF.

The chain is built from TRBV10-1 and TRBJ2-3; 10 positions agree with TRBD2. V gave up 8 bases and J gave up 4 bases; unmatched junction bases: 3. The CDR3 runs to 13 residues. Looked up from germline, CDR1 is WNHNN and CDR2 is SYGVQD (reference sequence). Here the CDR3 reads CASSSGGSDTQYF. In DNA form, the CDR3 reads TGCGCCAGCTCTAGCGGGGGATCAGATACGCAGTATTTT.

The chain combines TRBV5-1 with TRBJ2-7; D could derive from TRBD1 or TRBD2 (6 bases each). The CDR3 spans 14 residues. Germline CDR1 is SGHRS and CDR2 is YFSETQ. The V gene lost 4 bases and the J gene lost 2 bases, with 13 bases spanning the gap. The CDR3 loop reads CASSIGGDTYEQYV. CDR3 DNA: TGCGCCAGCAGCATAGGCGGGGACACCTACGAGCAGTACGTC.

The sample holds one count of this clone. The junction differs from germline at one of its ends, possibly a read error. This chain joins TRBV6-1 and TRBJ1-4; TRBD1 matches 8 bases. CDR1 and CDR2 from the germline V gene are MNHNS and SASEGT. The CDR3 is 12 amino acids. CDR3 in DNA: TGTGCCAGCAGTACTCGGGACAGGCGTCCCCTTTTC. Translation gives CASSTRDRRPLF.

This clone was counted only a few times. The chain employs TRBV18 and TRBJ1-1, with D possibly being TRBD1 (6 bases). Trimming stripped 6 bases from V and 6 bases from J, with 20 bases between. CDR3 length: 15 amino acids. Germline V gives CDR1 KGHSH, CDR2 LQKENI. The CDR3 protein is CASSELQGVRAEAFF. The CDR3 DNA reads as TGTGCCAGCTCGGAGTTACAGGGTGTTAGAGCTGAAGCTTTCTTT.

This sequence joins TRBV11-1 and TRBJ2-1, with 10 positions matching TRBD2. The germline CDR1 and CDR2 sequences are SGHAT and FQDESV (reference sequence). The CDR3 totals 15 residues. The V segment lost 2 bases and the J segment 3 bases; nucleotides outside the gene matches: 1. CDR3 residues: CASSLTSGDYNEQFF. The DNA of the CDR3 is TGTGCCAGCAGCTTAACTAGCGGGGACTACAATGAGCAGTTCTTC.

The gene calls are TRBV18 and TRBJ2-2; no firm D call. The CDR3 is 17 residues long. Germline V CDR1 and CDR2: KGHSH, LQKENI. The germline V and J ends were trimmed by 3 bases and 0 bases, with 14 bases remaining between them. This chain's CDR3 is CASSPSGRIANTGELFF. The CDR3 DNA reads TGTGCCAGCTCACCCTCCGGACGGATCGCGAACACCGGGGAGCTGTTTTTT.